The TCR beta chain described here comes from a study of post-analysis software for immune sequencing data. Background on the study: There were relapsing-remitting, secondary progressive and progressive-relapsing multiple sclerosis among the disease courses included.

Germline V gene sequence: CDR1 SGHTA, CDR2 FQGNSA. This CDR3 is built from 14 residues. V lost 3 bases and J lost 7; bases outside the gene matches: 4. The TCR beta cDNA libraries carried unique molecular identifiers. T cells numbering roughly 1 to 10 million gave rise to about 540,000 cDNA molecules. TCRdb re-analysed the PCR reads in MiXCR, keeping a single row per CDR3 protein. Of some 890,000 distinct CDR3 sequences in the sample, about 50% were seen once. General study points: The F measure placed samples prepared in the same batch into strongly shared clusters. Four to six TRBV segments (TRBV5-6, TRBV5-1 and TRBV20-1 among them) occurred more frequently in patients than in controls. Among multiple sclerosis patients, normalized Chao1 diversity was significantly below that of controls.

Concerning this clonotype itself: Its target is not known.

The chain couples TRBV7-2 to TRBJ1-4; 8 nucleotides agree with TRBD1. This receptor was identified in a girl aged 5-17 years with multiple sclerosis. Source material: blood. This CDR3 is CASSFDRGGEKLFF. As DNA, the CDR3 is TGTGCCAGCAGCTTCGACAGGGGAGGTGAAAAACTGTTTTTT.